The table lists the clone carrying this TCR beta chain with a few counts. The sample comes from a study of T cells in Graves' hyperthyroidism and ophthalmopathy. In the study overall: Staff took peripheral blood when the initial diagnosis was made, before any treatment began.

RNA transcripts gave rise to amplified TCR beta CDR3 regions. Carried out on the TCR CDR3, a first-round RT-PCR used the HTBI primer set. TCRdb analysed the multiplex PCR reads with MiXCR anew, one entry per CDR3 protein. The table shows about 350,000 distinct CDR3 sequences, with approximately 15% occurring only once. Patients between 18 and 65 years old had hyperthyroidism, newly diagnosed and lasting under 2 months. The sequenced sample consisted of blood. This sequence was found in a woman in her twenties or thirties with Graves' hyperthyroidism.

Here the CDR3 reads CASSIGLTRSYYEQYF. The CDR3, as DNA: TGTGCCAGTAGTATAGGCTTGACACGGTCCTACTACGAGCAGTACTTC. The gene calls are TRBV19 and TRBJ2-7; no firm D call. V gave up 1 base and J gave up 3 bases, with 16 bases separating them. The germline CDR1 and CDR2 sequences are LNHDA and SQIVND (reference sequence). The CDR3 contains 16 residues.